The 27 T cell receptor beta chains below come from one sample, sequenced in a study of T-cell memory formation after mild COVID-19. MiXCR was run by TCRdb on the 5' RACE reads, yielding one entry per CDR3 protein. The sample consists of 200,000 to 300,000 distinct CDR3 sequences, roughly a sixth of them appearing once. The sample consisted of PBMCs or a T cell subset sorted from them (not recorded which). All receptors come from a man in his late teens or twenties who had mild COVID-19 (a few samples of this study predate the infection). Cell type and time point are not known.

This clonotype was detected a few times. V gene TRBV28 combines with J gene TRBJ1-2; 7 nucleotides line up with TRBD1. Trimming at V came to 6 bases and at J to 3 bases, leaving 13 bases not matched to a gene. Germline values: CDR1 MDHEN, CDR2 SYDVKM. The CDR3 sequence is 16 residues long. CDR3 loop: CASSPFKGALDYGYTF. CDR3 DNA: TGTGCCAGCAGCCCCTTCAAGGGGGCCCTGGACTATGGCTACACCTTC.

This rearrangement joins TRBV12-3 or TRBV12-4 to TRBJ1-1; maybe TRBD1 (5 bases). V was clipped by 5 bases and J by 1 base, with 8 bases between them. This CDR3 is 13 amino acids long. Here the CDR3 DNA reads TGTGCCAGCAGTGTGACAGAGAACACTGAAGCTTTCTTT. The encoded protein is CASSVTENTEAFF.

This clonotype was seen more than once but under ten times. The chain couples TRBV7-2 to TRBJ2-5; 9 positions match TRBD2. The CDR3 covers 14 residues. V was clipped by 4 bases and J by 3 bases; unmatched bases: 3. CDR1 and CDR2 from the germline V gene are SGHTA and FQGNSA. The CDR3 DNA is TGTGCCAGCAGCTCCCAGCGGGGGGAAGAGACCCAGTACTTC. This encodes CASSSQRGEETQYF. Drawing the rest from reference TRBV7-2 and TRBJ2-5, the complete variable domain is GAGVSQSPSNKVTEKGKDVELRCDPISGHTALYWYRQSLGQGLEFLIYFQGNSAPDKSGLPSDRFSAERTGGSVSTLTIQRTQQEDSAVYLCASSSQRGEETQYFGPGTRLLVL.

The sample holds a few counts of this clonotype. V usage is TRBV4-2 and J usage is TRBJ2-3; possibly TRBD1 for D (5 bases). V was cut by 3 bases and J by 11 bases, with 15 bases left in between. This CDR3 has 13 amino acids. Per germline, CDR1 LGHNA and CDR2 YNFKEQ. CDR3 region: CASSQLDTTVQYF. The CDR3 nucleotides read TGTGCCAGCAGCCAGCTGGACACCACAGTGCAGTATTTT.

The J gene is TRBJ2-1, the V gene TRBV13, with 9 bases identical to TRBD1. Germline V lookup: CDR1 PRHDT, CDR2 FYEKMQ (reference sequence). The CDR3 runs to 15 residues. J lost 4 bases, V lost 5 bases, and 6 bases had no gene match. As DNA, the CDR3 is TGTGCCAGCAGCCCATTGGGACAGGGATACAATGAGCAGTTCTTC. Protein sequence: CASSPLGQGYNEQFF.

In DNA form, the CDR3 reads TGTGCCAGCAGTCCATACCACAGGGATTCACCCCTCCACTTT. This codes for CASSPYHRDSPLHF. V is TRBV12-3 or TRBV12-4 and J is TRBJ1-6, with a tentative D call TRBD1 (6 bases). Trimming stripped 5 bases from V and 8 bases from J, with 13 bases between. This CDR3 contains 14 residues.

This clonotype has only a few counts. The chain employs TRBV9 and TRBJ2-3; no definite D call. V was trimmed by 2 bases and J by 0 bases, leaving 7 bases between them. The CDR3 has 14 amino acids. The germline V gene has CDR1 SGDLS and CDR2 YYNGEE. The CDR3 DNA reads TGTGCCAGCAGCGTTTCGAGGAGCACAGATACGCAGTATTTT. This gives the protein CASSVSRSTDTQYF.

The chain uses TRBV6-5 and TRBJ1-2, with D possibly being TRBD1 (5 bases). V lost 2 bases to trimming and J lost 5 bases, with 9 bases between them. The CDR3 is 13 residues long. Germline values: CDR1 MNHEY, CDR2 SVGAGI. The CDR3 region has the DNA TGTGCCAGCAGTTACGTACAGGCTTATGGCTACACCTTC. Protein product: CASSYVQAYGYTF.

This clonotype turned up a few times. The V and J genes are TRBV20-1 and TRBJ2-2, with a tentative D call TRBD2 (5 bases). CDR1 DFQATT and CDR2 SNEGSKA come from the germline V gene (reference sequence). The CDR3 runs to 14 residues. The CDR3 protein is CSAGGAGVTGELFF. CDR3 bases: TGCAGCGCCGGAGGAGCTGGGGTCACCGGGGAGCTGTTTTTT.

This clonotype has only a few counts. J is TRBJ1-1 and V is TRBV4-1; 9 bases line up with TRBD1. V shed 3 bases, J shed 4 bases, and the junction held 6 bases outside the gene matches. Germline CDR1 and CDR2: MGHRA and YSYEKL. The CDR3 has 15 amino acids. CDR3 sequence reads: CASSQDRGSVTEAFF. The CDR3 DNA is TGCGCCAGCAGCCAGGACAGGGGATCGGTCACTGAAGCTTTCTTT.

This clonotype has more than one count but fewer than ten. The chain recombines TRBV6-2 or TRBV6-3 with TRBJ2-5; a possible D gene is TRBD2 (5 bases). Germline V gene sequence: CDR1 MNHEY, CDR2 SVGEGT. The V gene lost 3 bases and the J gene lost 7 bases, with 12 bases spanning the gap. This CDR3 is 13 amino acids long. The CDR3 region is CASSYTSEGTQYF. The CDR3 DNA sequence: TGTGCCAGCAGTTATACCTCAGAGGGGACCCAGTACTTC.

In this sample, this clonotype turned up a few times. The gene calls are TRBV7-2 and TRBJ1-5; no clear D gene. CDR1 and CDR2 (germline): SGHTA, FQGNSA. This CDR3 region has 12 residues. The ends were cut back, 3 bases at V and 5 bases at J, with 5 bases in the middle. The CDR3 loop is CASSFQDQPQHF. Here the CDR3 DNA reads TGTGCCAGCAGCTTCCAAGATCAGCCCCAGCATTTT.

This clonotype was seen only a few times. The V call is TRBV6-5, the J call TRBJ2-4; 11 bases align to TRBD2. This CDR3 comprises 15 residues. V lost 4 bases to trimming and J lost 8 bases; unmatched junction nucleotides: 7. The germline gives CDR1 MNHEY, CDR2 SVGAGI. CDR3: CASSSLAGGPDIQYF. The CDR3 DNA follows: TGTGCCAGCAGTTCCTTAGCGGGGGGGCCGGACATTCAGTACTTC.

This clonotype was seen only a few times. The chain recombines TRBV6-2 or TRBV6-3 with TRBJ1-3; D unresolved. V was pared by 4 bases and J by 0 bases, with 10 bases between. Per germline, CDR1 MNHEY and CDR2 SVGEGT. CDR3 length equals 15 residues. CDR3: CASSLGTSSGNTIYF. DNA of the CDR3: TGTGCCAGCAGTTTGGGCACGAGCTCTGGAAACACCATATATTTT.

This chain uses TRBV4-2 with TRBJ2-3; 10 bases map to TRBD2. The trim removed 2 bases at V and 4 bases at J, leaving 12 bases unmatched. The CDR3 loop spans 18 amino acids. From germline, CDR1 is LGHNA and CDR2 YNFKEQ. The CDR3 DNA sequence: TGTGCCAGCAGCCAACCCCTGACTAGCGGGTCTAAGGCAGATACGCAGTATTTT. Its translation: CASSQPLTSGSKADTQYF.

The genes are TRBV5-6 and TRBJ2-1; maybe TRBD1 (5 bases). Germline CDR1 and CDR2: SGHDT and YYEEEE. V gave up 4 bases and J gave up 3 bases, with 17 bases separating them. The CDR3 loop spans 16 amino acids. The DNA for the CDR3 is TGTGCCAGCAGCCGGAAGACCGGACATTACTACAATGAGCAGTTCTTC. It is translated as CASSRKTGHYYNEQFF.

The chain joins TRBV9 to TRBJ2-1; D ambiguous. The CDR3 spans 16 residues. Germline CDR1 SGDLS, CDR2 YYNGEE. The V end lost 1 base, the J end lost 0 bases, and 11 bases lay between the germline ends. CDR3 sequence (DNA): TGTGCCAGCAGCGTAACGACACAGAGCTCCTACAATGAGCAGTTCTTC. Its protein is CASSVTTQSSYNEQFF.

This clonotype came up a few times. This rearrangement joins TRBV6-5 to TRBJ2-3; TRBD1 matches 12 bases. J gave up 4 bases and V 5 bases, and 10 bases lay outside the gene matches. Germline V CDR1 and CDR2: MNHEY, SVGAGI. The CDR3 runs to 17 residues. Here the CDR3 DNA reads TGTGCCAGCAGTCGCCGCCCGGGACAGGGGGCTTCAGATACGCAGTATTTT. The encoded protein is CASSRRPGQGASDTQYF.

The genes are TRBV29-1 and TRBJ2-3; the D gene could be TRBD1 or TRBD2 (5 bases each). Germline lookup yields CDR1 SQVTM and CDR2 ANQGSEA. Trimming shortened V by 7 bases and J by 6 bases, and 17 bases separated the two germline ends. This CDR3 comprises 13 residues. The CDR3 sequence is CSAIGTVFDTQYF. The CDR3 DNA follows: TGCAGCGCCATCGGGACGGTTTTCGATACGCAGTATTTT.

This clonotype was observed a few times. The gene calls are TRBV27 and TRBJ2-4; unclear D gene. Looked up from germline, CDR1 is MNHEY and CDR2 is SMNVEV (reference sequence). V was shortened by 0 bases and J by 0 bases, with 6 bases between the two germline ends. This CDR3 region has 15 residues. The CDR3 DNA is TGTGCCAGCAGTTTATCGATCATAGCCAAAAACATTCAGTACTTC. It specifies CASSLSIIAKNIQYF.

This chain connects TRBV12-3 or TRBV12-4 to TRBJ2-5; the D is unclear. The CDR3 runs to 12 residues. Between the trimmed V and J ends, which lost 3 bases and 0 bases, there was a span of 2 bases. CDR3 in DNA: TGTGCCAGCAGTTTCAACCAAGAGACCCAGTACTTC. It translates to CASSFNQETQYF.

In this sample, this clonotype turned up once. V is TRBV13 and J is TRBJ1-2, with D unresolved. CDR1 and CDR2 from the germline V gene are PRHDT and FYEKMQ (reference sequence). The ends were cut back, 5 bases at V and 13 bases at J, with 17 bases in the middle. The CDR3 consists of 12 residues. The CDR3 sequence is CASSPVGLLGTF. In nucleotides, the CDR3 is TGTGCCAGCAGCCCCGTTGGTCTTCTTGGCACCTTC.

Many counts were recorded for this clonotype. The V call is TRBV11-1, the J call TRBJ1-1; 12 bases are a match to TRBD1. The CDR3 sequence is 17 residues long. The ends lost 6 bases at V and 1 base at J; junction bases unmatched: 9. Germline lookup yields CDR1 SGHAT and CDR2 FQDESV (reference sequence). The CDR3 reads CASRWDRGRDRNTEAFF. CDR3 nucleotides: TGTGCCAGCAGATGGGACAGGGGGCGCGATCGGAACACTGAAGCTTTCTTT.

This clonotype was detected a few times. The chain links TRBV3-2 to TRBJ2-1; the D call in the table, TRBD2, was not verified against the DNA. TRBV3-2 is listed as a pseudogene. The CDR3 totals 16 residues. In DNA form, the CDR3 reads TGTGCCAGCAGCCGCAGGGGACTAGCGTACAGCAATGAGCAGTTCTTC. This gives the protein CASSRRGLAYSNEQFF.

A few counts support this clonotype. The rearrangement uses TRBV9 and TRBJ1-2; D is perhaps TRBD1 (6 bases). This CDR3 is built from 11 residues. Germline CDR1 reads SGDLS; CDR2 reads YYNGEE. V was shortened by 5 bases and J by 8 bases, with 10 bases between the two germline ends. CDR3 sequence (DNA): TGTGCCAGCAGGAAGGGGGGCGGCTACACCTTC. Its translation is CASRKGGGYTF.

This clonotype turned up a few times. The V call is TRBV13, the J call TRBJ1-5; 8 bases agree with TRBD1. Germline-derived CDR1 and CDR2 are PRHDT and FYEKMQ (reference sequence). The J segment lost 2 bases and the V segment lost 6 bases, leaving 6 bases of the junction unmatched. This CDR3 has 15 residues. The CDR3 nucleotides are TGTGCCAGCAGTTCGACAGGGGATGGCAATCAGCCCCAGCATTTT. Translated: CASSSTGDGNQPQHF.

This clonotype has more than one count but fewer than ten. V and J are TRBV2 and TRBJ1-5; no clear D gene. The CDR3 covers 15 residues. Germline V gene lookup returns CDR1 SNHLY and CDR2 FYNNEI. V lost 0 bases and J lost 3, with 9 bases in between. The CDR3 sequence is CASSEALGDNQPQHF. CDR3 DNA: TGTGCCAGCAGTGAAGCGCTCGGGGACAATCAGCCCCAGCATTTT. Full variable domain (remainder filled in from reference TRBV2 and TRBJ1-5): EPEVTQTPSHQVTQMGQEVILRCVPISNHLYFYWYRQILGQKVEFLVSFYNNEISEKSEIFDDQFSVERPDGSNFTLKIRSTKLEDSAMYFCASSEALGDNQPQHFGDGTRLSIL.